The subject of this entry is one T cell receptor beta chain. Its matching antigen is unknown. The CDR3 regions of TCR beta were amplified from RNA transcripts. HTBI primers were the set used in a first-round RT-PCR of the TCR CDR3. Using its own MiXCR run on the multiplex PCR reads, TCRdb lists one record per CDR3 protein. This sample has around 390,000 distinct CDR3 sequences, with roughly 15% found just once. Trimming took 1 base from V and 5 from J, leaving 10 bases between them. CDR1 and CDR2 from the germline V gene are SGHDN and FVKESK. This CDR3 comprises 14 residues. Patients with ophthalmopathy all had a Clinical Activity Score of at least 3, a NOSPECS grade of at least 4 and duration under 3 months. Orbital computed tomography and thyroid ultrasound, together with serum TRAb and thyroxine and clinical symptoms, were used for diagnoses. This record comes from a study of T cells in Graves' hyperthyroidism and ophthalmopathy. Study conclusions and caveats: Ophthalmopathy was predicted by the model a median of approximately 6 months ahead of onset. Most expanded thyroid clonotypes above 0.001 also appeared in blood.

This sequence originates from a woman in her 30s with Graves' ophthalmopathy. Sequenced material: blood. V and J are TRBV14 and TRBJ2-3; unclear D gene. In DNA form, the CDR3 reads TGTGCCAGCAGCCAAGGAACTGGAATAGATACGCAGTATTTT. This encodes CASSQGTGIDTQYF. Together with reference TRBV14 and TRBJ2-3, the CDR3 gives the full variable domain: EAGVTQFPSHSVIEKGQTVTLRCDPISGHDNLYWYRRVMGKEIKFLLHFVKESKQDESGMPNNRFLAERTGGTYSTLKVQPAELEDSGVYFCASSQGTGIDTQYFGPGTRLTVL.